The present TCR beta chain was sequenced within a study of T cell responses to AZD1222 COVID-19 vaccine (dated by TCRdb to the early 2020s). Some background on the complete study: AZD1222 recipients whose second dose came at about 4 weeks and those whose second dose came at about 12 weeks were combined into one group, since spike-specific TCR depth and breadth did not differ between the two schedules. TCR sequencing covered about 230 trial participants: nearly 210 given two doses of AZD1222 and 26 given two doses of MenACWY control vaccine. Trial participants were enrolled by age into subgroups of 18-55, 56-69 and 70-plus years, and roughly 160, 29 and 62 TCR-sequenced participants, respectively, were included in these subgroups. Here is what the overall study found, with its caveats: The vaccine-associated CD4 TCRs covered the entire spike protein, and the dominant responses fell in regions 160-218 and 743-854. The 56-69-year group was small, and its depth increase did not reach significance, likely because of low power. After two AZD1222 doses, spike-specific TCR breadth and depth were significantly higher than at day 0 and than in MenACWY recipients. Because no day 14 peak-response samples were available, the repertoires could be characterized only after the peak T cell response. Most participants were white British and females outnumbered males, and the authors suggested that clonal diversity may have been underestimated. Conclusions about previously exposed vaccinees are limited because only five to seven AZD1222 recipients were SARS-CoV-2 seropositive at baseline. Reportedly, almost half of the unique spike-specific TCRs recognized epitopes lying outside the regions that are mutated in the B.1.351 and B.1.1.7 variants.

The CDR3 regions of human TCRbeta chains were analyzed by immunosequencing. On the authors' methods: Repertoire TCRs were checked for matches against a reference library of SARS-CoV-2-specific TCRs that had been generated using the MIRA antigen-specificity platform. Breadth meant the fraction of unique TCRs that were SARS-CoV-2-associated, whereas depth meant the fraction of total T cells that were SARS-CoV-2-associated. Using the MIRA data, every spike-specific TCR was mapped to the spike region that the TCR reacted to and assigned to either a CD4 or a CD8 class. Log10-transformed breadth and depth values were compared by one-way ANOVA with Sidak's multiple comparisons tests. TCRdb retrieved this table from immuneACCESS and kept in-frame rearrangements only. Not all clones are present; in checked studies, unresolved V genes account for under half, and no reason is known for the remainder. D and trimming were read from the DNA, whereas the V and J calls and clone size are those reported in that table. Present in this sample are approximately 150,000 clones, 90% to 95% of which were seen just once. The leading ten clones occupy 1.9% of the sample.

Note on this clone: Its antigen is still unknown. The input lacks base qualities; no much larger clone sits a single base away.

This specimen's time point label, per the study, means: baseline before first vaccination. Vaccinee samples were obtained from the UK trials COV001 and COV002, which included a single-blind randomized controlled phase 2/3 trial of AZD1222 (ChAdOx1 nCoV-19) in healthy adults. Trial participant PBMC samples were collected at day 0 and day 28 after the second dose for TCRbeta chain sequencing. The receptor comes from an adult in good health. The sample in question was peripheral blood, obtained on day 0 of AZD1222 vaccination.

The CDR3 here reads CASSLTGGSSYEQYF. The DNA is TGTGCCAGCAGCTTGACTGGAGGGAGCTCCTACGAGCAGTACTTC. The V gene is TRBV5-6 and the J gene is TRBJ2-7; a tentative D match to TRBD2 spans 6 bases. The junction carries 11 bases between V and J, which are trimmed by 1 base and 0 bases respectively. CDR1 and CDR2 are drawn from the germline V gene: SGHDT, YYEEEE. From its cysteine to its phenylalanine, the CDR3 spans 15 amino acids. Only the CDR3 DNA is retained, 45 bases long and in frame from the first base.